Below, 11 T cell receptor beta chains from the same sample are listed, as sequenced in a study of blood T cell repertoires in COVID-19. Assay: immunoSEQ multiplex PCR; the TCRdb copy retains only in-frame clones and omits some. The data hold roughly 160,000 clones, with about four fifths observed a single time. Input material: peripheral blood. The receptor source for this set is a woman aged 55-69 years with COVID-19, enrolled during active disease.

The J gene is TRBJ1-4, the V gene TRBV19, with a possible D match to TRBD1 (6 bases). CDR3 length: 15 amino acids. The germline gives CDR1 LNHDA, CDR2 SQIVND (reference sequence). Trimming removed 1 base from V and 4 bases from J, with 10 bases in between. The DNA of the CDR3 is TGTGCCAGTAGTATAGCAACAGGGAATAATGAAAAACTGTTTTTT. Its protein product is CASSIATGNNEKLFF.

This sequence joins TRBV19 and TRBJ2-2, with 8 bases fitting TRBD2. The CDR3 totals 13 residues. With 9 bases clipped from V and 6 bases from J, the junction kept 6 bases outside the gene matches. The V gene's germline CDR1 is LNHDA and CDR2 SQIVND (reference sequence). The CDR3 protein is CARRGGLAGELFF. The CDR3 DNA follows: TGTGCCAGACGCGGGGGGCTGGCCGGGGAGCTGTTTTTT.

J is TRBJ2-3 and V is TRBV5-8; 7 bases align to TRBD2. Trimming cost V 2 bases and J 2 bases; bases outside gene matches: 5. CDR3 length: 15 amino acids. Germline CDR1 reads SGHTS; CDR2 reads YDEGEE. In nucleotides, the CDR3 is TGTGCCAGCAGCTTAGTGGGGGGGACCACAGATACGCAGTATTTT. Amino acid sequence: CASSLVGGTTDTQYF.

The chain employs TRBV27 and TRBJ1-3; 7 bases are a match to TRBD1. CDR1 is MNHEY and CDR2 is SMNVEV in the germline V gene (reference sequence). Trimming at V came to 4 bases and at J to 0 bases, leaving 3 bases not matched to a gene. This CDR3 spans 15 amino acids. CDR3 region: CASSSGGDSGNTIYF. CDR3 DNA: TGTGCCAGCAGTTCAGGGGGTGACTCTGGAAACACCATATATTTT.

J is TRBJ1-3 and V is TRBV5-1; 8 bases align to TRBD1. The CDR3 totals 13 residues. Germline V CDR1 and CDR2: SGHRS, YFSETQ. Trimming at V came to 4 bases and at J to 9 bases, leaving 6 bases not matched to a gene. The CDR3 is CASSEGTGGTIYF. As DNA, the CDR3 is TGCGCCAGCAGCGAAGGGACAGGCGGCACCATATATTTT. The entire variable domain, with the rest obtained from reference TRBV5-1 and TRBJ1-3, is as follows: KAGVTQTPRYLIKTRGQQVTLSCSPISGHRSVSWYQQTPGQGLQFLFEYFSETQRNKGNFPGRFSGRQFSNSRSEMNVSTLELGDSALYLCASSEGTGGTIYFGEGSWLTVV.

The chain joins TRBV19 to TRBJ1-6, with D uncertain. CDR3 length equals 13 residues. CDR1 and CDR2 from the germline V gene are LNHDA and SQIVND (reference sequence). Trimming took off 2 bases at V and 8 bases at J, with 7 bases between the two ends. The CDR3 loop is CASSITDYSPLHF. The CDR3 DNA sequence: TGTGCCAGTAGTATAACTGATTATTCACCCCTCCACTTT. The whole variable domain, remainder taken from reference TRBV19 and TRBJ1-6, is DGGITQSPKYLFRKEGQNVTLSCEQNLNHDAMYWYRQDPGQGLRLIYYSQIVNDFQKGDIAEGYSVSREKKESFPLTVTSAQKNPTAFYLCASSITDYSPLHFGNGTRLTVT.

The chain is built from TRBV21-1 and TRBJ2-1; TRBD2, the D gene given by the table, was not confirmed from the DNA. TRBV21-1 is annotated as a pseudogene. The CDR3 runs 18 residues. CDR3 DNA: TGTGCCAGCAGCAAAAGGACCCCTAGGGAGCGGGACGTAAATGAGCAGTTCTTC. This sequence encodes CASSKRTPRERDVNEQFF.

This chain connects TRBV5-1 to TRBJ1-1, with TRBD1 as a possible D gene (5 bases). CDR1 and CDR2 from the germline V gene are SGHRS and YFSETQ. The CDR3 has 13 amino acids. Trimming shortened V by 5 bases and J by 7 bases, and 15 bases separated the two germline ends. The CDR3 is CASRDGAPDEAFF. The CDR3 nucleotides are TGCGCCAGCAGGGATGGGGCCCCAGATGAAGCTTTCTTT.

The rearrangement links TRBV7-3 to TRBJ2-3; 11 nucleotides match TRBD2. J gave up 6 bases and V 5 bases, and 7 bases lay outside the gene matches. Germline values: CDR1 SGHTA, CDR2 FQGTGA. The CDR3 has 15 residues. The CDR3: CASSRSGGATDTQYF. The CDR3 bases are TGTGCCAGCAGCCGTAGCGGGGGGGCCACCGATACGCAGTATTTT. Full variable domain (rest looked up from reference TRBV7-3 and TRBJ2-3): GAGVSQTPSNKVTEKGKYVELRCDPISGHTALYWYRQSLGQGPEFLIYFQGTGAADDSGLPNDRFFAVRPEGSVSTLKIQRTERGDSAVYLCASSRSGGATDTQYFGPGTRLTVL.

There are a few counts of this clone. The rearrangement links TRBV28 to TRBJ2-7; 10 positions agree with TRBD2. CDR1 MDHEN and CDR2 SYDVKM come from the germline V gene. V shed 4 bases and J 5 bases; nucleotides not matched to a gene: 8. The CDR3 is 15 residues long. The CDR3: CASSSLAGELDEQYF. The DNA of the CDR3 is TGTGCCAGCAGTTCCCTAGCGGGAGAACTCGACGAGCAGTACTTC.

The chain joins TRBV7-2 to TRBJ2-2; TRBD1 aligns across 9 bases. The trim removed 5 bases at V and 4 bases at J, leaving 11 bases unmatched. Germline V gene sequence: CDR1 SGHTA, CDR2 FQGNSA. This CDR3 is 17 amino acids long. The CDR3 region has the DNA TGTGCCAGCAGCAATCGGGACAGGGCATTGAGCACCGGGGAGCTGTTTTTT. Its translation is CASSNRDRALSTGELFF.